Sequencing of this T cell receptor (beta chain) was carried out in a study of technical replicates of blood from several donors. Germline CDR1 reads GTSNPN; CDR2 reads SVGIG (reference sequence). Trimming shortened V by 8 bases and J by 3 bases, and 11 bases separated the two germline ends. The CDR3 runs 12 residues. Using immunoSEQ multiplex PCR, the repertoire was profiled, and TCRdb retains in-frame clones only, with some absent. Of approximately 75,000 clones listed, approximately 96% are singletons. The specimen was T cells isolated from PBMCs. The sequence was obtained from a human donor in good health. J is TRBJ1-3 and V is TRBV30; tentatively, D is TRBD1 (6 bases). This CDR3 reads CAMDRLGNTIYF. The CDR3 nucleotides are TGTGCCATGGACAGACTTGGAAACACCATATATTTT.